This TCR beta chain came from a study of blood T cell repertoires in COVID-19 (dated by TCRdb to 2020 to 2021). Regarding the study in general: Samples covering the acute and convalescent phases of COVID-19 were provided by collaborators in the United States, Italy and Spain. The repertoires were released in a freely available public database meant as a resource for research on the immune response to SARS-CoV-2. The samples were drawn from two sources: the first 160 participants of the ongoing ImmuneRACE study, and 1,000 to 1,500 subjects contributed by 6 global collaborators. Where HLA class I and class II types were available, the types were taken from metadata supplied by the sample provider, not from assay-based typing. The prospective study material was composed of cDNA or gDNA derived from T cells, B-cell-depleted T cells, or PBMCs. Subjects who had been exposed to COVID-19, were actively infected with it, or had recovered from it provided the deeply sampled blood TCRbeta repertoires that made up the dataset. Nearly every sample came with metadata listing a de-identified subject ID, COVID-19 status, age in years and sex. Points the paper makes about the study in general: How much clinical and demographic metadata was included differed by source and by participant, and the metadata was provided uncurated.

At one collaborating source in Seattle, patients were enrolled during active infection and were followed longitudinally through the course of disease. Whole blood was collected in K2EDTA tubes by collaborating institutions according to the institutions' own protocols. For TCRbeta analysis, collaborator samples were shipped as frozen whole blood, as isolated PBMCs, or as DNA extracted from either sample type. TCRbeta CDR3 regions were amplified from genomic DNA by means of the immunoSEQ Assay, a bias-controlled multiplex PCR. The authors' pipeline ran thus. Within the assay, amplification of reference gene primers was used to estimate how many nucleated cells each sample contained. To quantify the absolute abundance of each unique TCRbeta CDR3 rearrangement, sequence reads were collapsed and filtered. For each sample, productive Simpson clonality was calculated as the square root of Simpson's diversity index over productive rearrangements. TCRdb retrieved this table from immuneACCESS and kept in-frame rearrangements only. Not all clones are present; in checked studies, unresolved V genes account for under half, and no reason is known for the remainder. Clone size and the V and J calls come from that table; the DNA yielded D and trimming. Across this sample there are about 96,000 clones, with over 85% seen only once. Around 4% of the sample is in the top ten clones.

This clone was recorded only once. Its cognate antigen has yet to be identified. The record has no base qualities; no much larger clone is one base away. The germline V end is reduced by 4 bases and the J end by 5 bases; junction bases left unmatched: 4. Via the germline V gene, CDR1 is SGDLS and CDR2 YYNGEE. The CDR3 goes from the cysteine to the phenylalanine over 14 residues. The entry retains the CDR3 DNA only, 42 bases that are in frame from base 1. The receptor comes from a human donor with COVID-19, enrolled during active disease. The donor label of this sample is uncertain. Source material: peripheral blood. The chain is encoded by TRBV9 joined to TRBJ2-3; 10 bases in the junction line up with TRBD1. CDR3 loop: CASSLTGGKDTQYF. The nucleotide sequence reads as follows: TGTGCCAGCAGCCTGACAGGGGGCAAAGATACGCAGTATTTT.